Listed below are T cell receptor beta chains from one sample, sequenced in a study of identical twins. In TCRdb, the 5' RACE reads were re-called with MiXCR into one record per CDR3 protein. The sample yields fewer than 650,000 distinct CDR3 sequences, just under 10% seen once. The data were also submitted as part of a second study, on yellow fever vaccine responses in identical twins.

The sequenced material came from PBMCs. The receptors originated from a woman between 18 and 29 years old in good health. CDR3s include the opening cysteine and the closing phenylalanine or tryptophan. Each record gives: clone size, V gene, J gene, D gene, CDR3 DNA, CDR3 protein. A D gene is named only where the DNA matches it firmly. Clone size, where shown, is once, few, many, or a class for clones that have expanded.

>many|TRBV12-3/TRBV12-4|TRBJ2-4|-
TGTGCCAGCAGTTTGTGGATAGCCAAAAACATTCAGTACTTC
CASSLWIAKNIQYF
>few|TRBV5-1|TRBJ2-1|TRBD2
TGCGCCAGCAGCTTGGCGCTAGCGGGGGCCCCAATGGGGTACAATGAGCAGTTCTTC
CASSLALAGAPMGYNEQFF
>-|TRBV6-2/TRBV6-3|TRBJ2-7|-
TGTGCCAGCAGTTACGGGAGAAGCGAGCAGTACTTC
CASSYGRSEQYF
>-|TRBV29-1|TRBJ1-1|TRBD1
TGCAGCGTTTCCGTGGACAGGGTCACTGAAGCTTTCTTT
CSVSVDRVTEAFF
>-|TRBV11-2|TRBJ2-1|-
TGTGCCAGCAGCTTAGATCTGTCCGGGGAGGAGTTCTTC
CASSLDLSGEEFF
>many|TRBV5-6|TRBJ2-1|TRBD2
TGTGCCAGCAGCTGGGGGACTAGCGGGGGCCCCTCAACCTACAATGAGCAGTTCTTC
CASSWGTSGGPSTYNEQFF
>-|TRBV10-3|TRBJ2-7|TRBD2
TGTGCCATCAGTGAGTCGGCTAGCGGGAGTCGCTACTTC
CAISESASGSRYF
>few|TRBV4-2|TRBJ2-5|-
TGTGCCAGCAGCCAAGCTGAAACGGGCGAGACCCAGTACTTC
CASSQAETGETQYF
>many|TRBV7-2|TRBJ1-1|TRBD1
TGTGCCAGCACCATCCACAGGGGTACTGAAGCTTTCTTT
CASTIHRGTEAFF
>few|TRBV15|TRBJ2-5|-
TGTGCCACGGGGGTTAGGGCAGAGACCCAGTACTTC
CATGVRAETQYF
>-|TRBV3-1|TRBJ2-1|-
TGTGCCAGCAGGGAACAGGGGGGGACCTACAATGAGCAGTTCTTC
CASREQGGTYNEQFF
>few|TRBV12-3/TRBV12-4|TRBJ2-5|-
TGTGCCAGCAGTTTTAACCCTCAGGGTCAAGAGACCCAGTACTTC
CASSFNPQGQETQYF
>-|TRBV29-1|TRBJ2-1|TRBD2
TGCAGCTACGGGAGGAGGGACAATGAGCAGTTCTTC
CSYGRRDNEQFF
>-|TRBV10-2|TRBJ2-6|TRBD1
TGCGCCAGCAGTGAGACTCCAGGGGGCTCAGGTGGGGCCAACGTCCTGACTTTC
CASSETPGGSGGANVLTF
>-|TRBV3-1|TRBJ2-2|-
TGTGCCAGCAGCTCTCCGGGACTCAACACCGGGGAGCTGTTTTTT
CASSSPGLNTGELFF
>-|TRBV23-1|TRBJ2-7|TRBD2
TGCGCCAGAGCCCCCCAGCGGGGGGCCTACGAGCAGTACTTC
CARAPQRGAYEQYF
>few|TRBV9|TRBJ2-3|TRBD2
TGTGCCAGCAGCGTAGGGCCTAGCGGGAAAACAGATACGCAGTATTTT
CASSVGPSGKTDTQYF
>many|TRBV5-1|TRBJ2-2|-
TGCGCCAGCAGGGGGGTTTCGAACACCGGGGAGCTGTTTTTT
CASRGVSNTGELFF
>few|TRBV20-1|TRBJ2-1|TRBD2
TGCAGTGCTAAAAATTGGGCTAGCGGGGAATTCTACAATGAGCAGTTCTTC
CSAKNWASGEFYNEQFF
>-|TRBV20-1|TRBJ2-1|-
TGCAGTGCTGACGGGGCAGGGCGCCAGCAGTCGAATGAGCAGTTCTTC
CSADGAGRQQSNEQFF
>few|TRBV29-1|TRBJ2-1|-
TGCAGCGCCTCGGGGGGCGTATACGACTCCTACAATGAGCAGTTCTTC
CSASGGVYDSYNEQFF
>few|TRBV7-3|TRBJ2-3|-
TGTGCCAGCAGCTTATTAGATGGCACAGATACGCAGTATTTT
CASSLLDGTDTQYF
>-|TRBV6-1|TRBJ2-7|TRBD2
TGTGCCAGCAGACAAGGACTAGGAGGCTACGAGCAGCACTTC
CASRQGLGGYEQHF